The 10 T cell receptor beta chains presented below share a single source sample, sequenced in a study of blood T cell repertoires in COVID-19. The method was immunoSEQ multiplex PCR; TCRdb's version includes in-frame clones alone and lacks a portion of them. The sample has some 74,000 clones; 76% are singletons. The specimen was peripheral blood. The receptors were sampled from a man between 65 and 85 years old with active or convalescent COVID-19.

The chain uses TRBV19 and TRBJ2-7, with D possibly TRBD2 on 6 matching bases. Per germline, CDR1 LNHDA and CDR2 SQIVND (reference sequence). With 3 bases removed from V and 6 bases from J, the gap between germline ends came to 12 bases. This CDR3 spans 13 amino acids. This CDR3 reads CASSIQGGVEQYF. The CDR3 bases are TGTGCCAGTAGTATTCAGGGCGGGGTCGAGCAGTACTTC.

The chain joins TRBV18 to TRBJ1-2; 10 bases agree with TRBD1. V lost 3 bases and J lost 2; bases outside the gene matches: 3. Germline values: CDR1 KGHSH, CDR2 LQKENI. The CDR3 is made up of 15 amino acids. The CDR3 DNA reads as TGTGCCAGCTCACCGGGACAGGGGAGGAACTATGGCTACACCTTC. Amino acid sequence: CASSPGQGRNYGYTF.

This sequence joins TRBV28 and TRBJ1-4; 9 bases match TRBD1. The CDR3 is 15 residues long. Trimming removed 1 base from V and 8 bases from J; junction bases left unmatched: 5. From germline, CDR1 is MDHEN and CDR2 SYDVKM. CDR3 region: CASSLYGTGYEKLFF. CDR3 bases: TGTGCCAGCAGTTTATACGGGACAGGGTACGAAAAACTGTTTTTT.

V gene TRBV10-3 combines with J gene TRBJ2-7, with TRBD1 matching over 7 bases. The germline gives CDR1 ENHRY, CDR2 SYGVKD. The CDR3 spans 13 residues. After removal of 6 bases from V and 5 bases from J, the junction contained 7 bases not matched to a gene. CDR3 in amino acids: CAISSTGFHEQYF. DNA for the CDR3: TGTGCCATCAGCTCGACAGGGTTCCACGAGCAGTACTTC.

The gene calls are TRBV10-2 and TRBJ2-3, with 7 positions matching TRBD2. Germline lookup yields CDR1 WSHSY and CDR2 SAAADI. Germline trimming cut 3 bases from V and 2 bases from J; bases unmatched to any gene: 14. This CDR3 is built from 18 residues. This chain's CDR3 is CASSEPIQEAGPTDTQYF. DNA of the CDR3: TGCGCCAGCAGTGAACCAATTCAGGAAGCGGGACCCACAGATACGCAGTATTTT.

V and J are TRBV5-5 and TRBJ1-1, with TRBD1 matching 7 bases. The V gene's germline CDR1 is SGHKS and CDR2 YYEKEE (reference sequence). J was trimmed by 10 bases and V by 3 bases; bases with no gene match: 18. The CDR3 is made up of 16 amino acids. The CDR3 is CASSYALGTALELAFF. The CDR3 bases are TGTGCCAGCAGCTACGCTCTCGGGACAGCTTTAGAGTTAGCTTTCTTT.

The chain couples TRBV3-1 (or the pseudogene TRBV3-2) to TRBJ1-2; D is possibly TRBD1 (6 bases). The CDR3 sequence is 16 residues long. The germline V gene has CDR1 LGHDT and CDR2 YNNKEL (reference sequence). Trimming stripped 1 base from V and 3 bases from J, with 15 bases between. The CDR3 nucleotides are TGTGCCAGCAGCCAAGGCACGTTAGGGGGACACTATGGCTACACCTTC. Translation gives CASSQGTLGGHYGYTF.

The CDR3 nucleotides read TGTGCCAGCAGGCCTACACAGGGGTGGAATTCACCCCTCCACTTT. Residues: CASRPTQGWNSPLHF. The chain combines TRBV6-6 with TRBJ1-6, with TRBD1 identical over 7 bases. V shed 6 bases and J 7 bases; nucleotides not matched to a gene: 9. Germline-derived CDR1 and CDR2 are MNHNY and SVGAGI (reference sequence). The CDR3 loop spans 15 amino acids.

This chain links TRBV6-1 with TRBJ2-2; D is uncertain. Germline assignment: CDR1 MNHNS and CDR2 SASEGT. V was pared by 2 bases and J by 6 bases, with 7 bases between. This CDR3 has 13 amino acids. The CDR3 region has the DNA TGTGCCAGCAGTGAACGGGTACCCGGGGAGCTGTTTTTT. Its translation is CASSERVPGELFF.

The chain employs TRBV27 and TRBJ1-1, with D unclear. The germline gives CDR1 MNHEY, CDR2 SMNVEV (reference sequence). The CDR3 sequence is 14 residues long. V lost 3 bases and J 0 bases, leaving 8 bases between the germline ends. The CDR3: CASSLVGMNTEAFF. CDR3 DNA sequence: TGTGCCAGCAGTTTGGTGGGCATGAACACTGAAGCTTTCTTT.